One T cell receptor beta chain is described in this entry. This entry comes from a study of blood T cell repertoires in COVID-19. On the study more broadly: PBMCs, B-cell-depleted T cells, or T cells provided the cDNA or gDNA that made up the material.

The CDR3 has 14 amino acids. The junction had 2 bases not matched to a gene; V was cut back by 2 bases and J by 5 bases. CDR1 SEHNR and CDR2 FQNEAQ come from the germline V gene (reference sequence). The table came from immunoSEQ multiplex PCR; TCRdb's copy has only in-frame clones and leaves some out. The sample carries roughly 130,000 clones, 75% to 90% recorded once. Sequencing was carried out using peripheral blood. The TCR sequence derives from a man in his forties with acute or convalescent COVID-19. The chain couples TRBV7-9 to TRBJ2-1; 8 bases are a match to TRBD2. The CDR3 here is CASSLTGGHNEQFF. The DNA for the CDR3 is TGTGCCAGCAGCTTAACGGGGGGGCACAATGAGCAGTTCTTC.